The 32 T cell receptor beta chains below were found in one sample sequenced in a study of vaccination and CD4 T cells after COVID-19 (dated by TCRdb to about 2022). Reading the label with the study, this specimen's treatment or condition is: approximately nine-day PBMC culture with coronavirus spike peptide pools or control peptides (ViraFEST assay). No antigens are known for them. Library preparation used PCR. The instrument given in TCRdb is Illumina iSeq 100. TCR sequencing of DNA from cultured CD4+ T cells used the Oncomine TCR Beta short-read assay at the Johns Hopkins FTIC core. Through fastp at Q25 and MiXCR, TCRdb rebuilt clones from the public reads, retaining in-frame beta chains. Merged by CDR3 protein, the rows form single entries marked with the most common genes and DNA. In this sample the table shows roughly 11,000 distinct CDR3 sequences, more than 25% of which occur a single time. The leading ten clones occupy around a quarter of the sample.

The sample taken for sequencing was cultured CD4+ T cells from blood. The receptors originated from a human donor with COVID-19.

This clonotype appeared a few times. J is TRBJ2-3 and V is TRBV20-1; 8 bases agree with TRBD2. The CDR3 has 15 amino acids. In germline, CDR1 is DFQATT, CDR2 SNEGSKA (reference sequence). The J segment lost 3 bases and the V segment lost 6 bases, leaving 11 bases of the junction unmatched. CDR3 DNA sequence: TGCAGTGCGCGGACCCCAGCGGGGGTGACAGATACGCAGTATTTT. Protein sequence: CSARTPAGVTDTQYF.

J is TRBJ2-6 and V is TRBV7-2; 10 nucleotides align to TRBD1. This CDR3 is 17 amino acids long. Germline CDR1 reads SGHTA; CDR2 reads FQGNSA. V trimming: 5 bases; J trimming: 2 bases; junction bases outside the gene matches: 6. DNA for the CDR3: TGTGCCAGCAGCCTCCGAGGGACAGGGGCTGGGGCCAACGTCCTGACTTTC. Residues: CASSLRGTGAGANVLTF.

The sample holds a few counts of this clonotype. The chain uses TRBV27 and TRBJ1-5; no clear D. Germline-derived CDR1 and CDR2 are MNHEY and SMNVEV (reference sequence). V lost 0 bases to trimming and J lost 6 bases, with 3 bases between them. The CDR3 loop spans 12 amino acids. The CDR3 bases are TGTGCCAGCAGTTTATCGCGTCAGCCCCAGCATTTT. This encodes CASSLSRQPQHF.

V and J are TRBV2 and TRBJ2-7; 9 bases line up with TRBD2. Germline V gene sequence: CDR1 SNHLY, CDR2 FYNNEI. This CDR3 comprises 17 residues. V dropped 5 bases and J dropped 2; count of bases not matched to a gene: 13. The CDR3 region has the DNA TGTGCCAGCAGTTCCCGGAGAGCGGGGGGCCAAACCTACGAGCAGTACTTC. Amino acid sequence: CASSSRRAGGQTYEQYF. The variable domain in full, with the rest retrieved from reference TRBV2 and TRBJ2-7, is EPEVTQTPSHQVTQMGQEVILRCVPISNHLYFYWYRQILGQKVEFLVSFYNNEISEKSEIFDDQFSVERPDGSNFTLKIRSTKLEDSAMYFCASSSRRAGGQTYEQYFGPGTRLTVT.

About this clonotype itself: Its ends do not fully match the called genes, so a read error is possible. V usage is TRBV14 and J usage is TRBJ1-2; D remains ambiguous. The germline V gene encodes CDR1 SGHDN and CDR2 FVKESK. The CDR3 extends over 14 amino acids. CDR3 region: CASGQAQVPYGYTF. In DNA form, the CDR3 reads TGTGCCAGCGGCCAAGCCCAGGTCCCCTATGGCTACACCTTC.

This clonotype was observed a handful of times. V usage is TRBV7-2 and J usage is TRBJ2-7, with D possibly being TRBD2 (6 bases). Germline V gives CDR1 SGHTA, CDR2 FQGNSA. The CDR3 consists of 13 residues. Trimming cost V 3 bases and J 6 bases, with 12 bases left between them. For the CDR3, the DNA is TGTGCCAGCAGCTTTAGGAGGGTCTCCGAGCAGTACTTC. Its protein product is CASSFRRVSEQYF.

The chain is built from TRBV5-3 and TRBJ1-1; D is perhaps TRBD1 (5 bases). TRBV5-3 is an ORF; its function is uncertain. This CDR3 region has 13 residues. V gave up 8 bases and J gave up 4 bases, with 15 bases separating them. The chain's CDR3 is CASSQAGITEAFF. The CDR3 region has the DNA TGTGCCAGCAGCCAAGCAGGGATCACTGAAGCTTTCTTT.

This clonotype was observed a few times. The chain has TRBV20-1 and TRBJ1-5; possible D gene TRBD1, 6 bases. V lost 0 bases to trimming and J lost 6 bases, with 12 bases between them. Germline CDR1 is DFQATT and CDR2 is SNEGSKA (reference sequence). The CDR3 is 14 amino acids. The CDR3 DNA reads TGCAGTGCTAGAGATGGGGGGCTTGGTCAGCCCCAGCATTTT. Its protein product is CSARDGGLGQPQHF.

This clonotype was observed a few times. The chain links TRBV6-1 to TRBJ1-5; no definite D call. Germline V gene data show CDR1 as MNHNS and CDR2 as SASEGT. The CDR3 has 19 amino acids. V was shortened by 0 bases and J by 0 bases, with 18 bases between the two germline ends. CDR3 sequence (DNA): TGTGCCAGCAGTGAAGCAATTTCCGGTCCCGGACGTAGCAATCAGCCCCAGCATTTT. Translating gives CASSEAISGPGRSNQPQHF.

The rearrangement links TRBV10-2 to TRBJ1-1, with 8 bases aligning to TRBD1. After removal of 6 bases from V and 3 bases from J, the junction contained 6 bases not matched to a gene. Germline V gene sequence: CDR1 WSHSY, CDR2 SAAADI. The CDR3 extends over 14 amino acids. Written as DNA, the CDR3 is TGCGCCAGCAGGGACACAGGGGGAGACACTGAAGCTTTCTTT. It is translated as CASRDTGGDTEAFF.

The chain joins TRBV6-1 to TRBJ1-2; 7 positions match TRBD1. The J segment lost 3 bases and the V segment lost 7 bases, leaving 8 bases of the junction unmatched. Germline values: CDR1 MNHNS, CDR2 SASEGT. CDR3 size: 14 residues. Here the CDR3 DNA reads TGTGCCAGCACCGAAGGGGGCCCCCACTATGGCTACACCTTC. This codes for CASTEGGPHYGYTF.

The genes are TRBV19 and TRBJ2-2; no clear D. The CDR3 has 11 amino acids. Per germline, CDR1 LNHDA and CDR2 SQIVND (reference sequence). V was shortened by 6 bases and J by 7 bases, with 6 bases between the two germline ends. The CDR3 reads CASRIGGELFF. CDR3 DNA: TGTGCCAGTAGAATCGGCGGGGAGCTGTTTTTT. The variable domain in full, with the rest retrieved from reference TRBV19 and TRBJ2-2, is DGGITQSPKYLFRKEGQNVTLSCEQNLNHDAMYWYRQDPGQGLRLIYYSQIVNDFQKGDIAEGYSVSREKKESFPLTVTSAQKNPTAFYLCASRIGGELFFGEGSRLTVL.

This clonotype was found a few times. V and J are TRBV19 and TRBJ1-2; TRBD1 is a possible D gene (5 bases). This CDR3 region has 15 residues. Trimming shortened V by 6 bases and J by 4 bases, and 18 bases separated the two germline ends. The germline gives CDR1 LNHDA, CDR2 SQIVND (reference sequence). The CDR3 protein is CASSLGQPGIYGYTF. Here the CDR3 DNA reads TGTGCCAGTAGCCTGGGGCAGCCGGGGATCTATGGCTACACCTTC.

The V gene is TRBV21-1, the J gene TRBJ1-1; TRBD1, the D gene given by the table, was not confirmed from the DNA. TRBV21-1 is classified as a pseudogene. The CDR3 totals 18 residues. CDR3 sequence reads: CASRWTGIRVALNTEAFF. The CDR3 nucleotides are TGTGCCAGCCGGTGGACAGGGATCAGGGTCGCATTGAACACTGAAGCTTTCTTT.

In its sample, this clonotype was seen a few times. This chain uses TRBV6-5 with TRBJ2-5, with unresolved D. Germline V gene data show CDR1 as MNHEY and CDR2 as SVGAGI. The CDR3 spans 14 residues. Trimming shortened V by 2 bases and J by 5 bases, and 12 bases separated the two germline ends. The CDR3 loop is CASSYSGGFETQYF. In DNA, the CDR3 is TGTGCCAGCAGTTACAGTGGTGGCTTCGAGACCCAGTACTTC.

V usage is TRBV6-1 and J usage is TRBJ2-7; 7 nucleotides agree with TRBD2. The CDR3 is 14 amino acids. Germline loops: CDR1 MNHNS, CDR2 SASEGT. V gave up 6 bases and J gave up 5 bases; unmatched junction bases: 10. CDR3 nucleotides: TGTGCCAGCAGCCCCAGGGAGGGGTCTCACGAGCAGTACTTC. Its protein is CASSPREGSHEQYF.

The gene calls are TRBV11-2 and TRBJ2-2, with D unclear. Trimming shortened V by 6 bases and J by 3 bases, and 17 bases separated the two germline ends. Germline lookup yields CDR1 SGHAT and CDR2 FQNNGV. This CDR3 is 16 amino acids long. As DNA, the CDR3 is TGTGCCAGCAGACCAGTTCCGGGCAGGCACACCGGGGAGCTGTTTTTT. Translation: CASRPVPGRHTGELFF.

The chain has TRBV2 and TRBJ1-6; 10 bases are shared with TRBD1. The V gene's germline CDR1 is SNHLY and CDR2 FYNNEI. V lost 5 bases to trimming and J lost 9 bases; unmatched junction nucleotides: 7. The CDR3 runs to 15 residues. The CDR3 sequence is CASSREGQGRSPLHF. Here the CDR3 DNA reads TGTGCCAGCAGTCGGGAGGGACAGGGGCGTTCACCCCTCCACTTT.

This clonotype was seen a handful of times. The rearrangement links TRBV19 to TRBJ2-3, with 9 bases that match TRBD2. Germline V lookup: CDR1 LNHDA, CDR2 SQIVND (reference sequence). This CDR3 has 16 residues. V lost 5 bases and J lost 2; bases outside the gene matches: 8. The CDR3: CASSPGRGGLTDTQYF. CDR3 coding DNA: TGTGCCAGTAGTCCGGGGCGGGGGGGACTCACAGATACGCAGTATTTT.

Within the sample, this clonotype is medium-sized. The J gene is TRBJ2-3, the V gene TRBV7-9; no clear D gene. The V gene's germline CDR1 is SEHNR and CDR2 FQNEAQ (reference sequence). CDR3 length: 18 amino acids. V lost 2 bases, J lost 0 bases, and 18 bases lay in between. The CDR3 nucleotides read TGTGCCAGCAGCTTAACATCTCGGTCAGGTGCGAGCACAGATACGCAGTATTTT. Its translation is CASSLTSRSGASTDTQYF.

This clonotype turned up a few times. This chain uses TRBV6-1 with TRBJ1-1; no clear D. The germline CDR1 and CDR2 sequences are MNHNS and SASEGT. This CDR3 comprises 15 residues. Trimming stripped 6 bases from V and 0 bases from J, with 14 bases between. CDR3 nucleotide sequence: TGTGCCAGCAGCCCGAGGCCGGGTATGAACACTGAAGCTTTCTTT. Translating it yields CASSPRPGMNTEAFF.

This chain links TRBV11-2 with TRBJ2-1; D might be TRBD2 (7 bases). The germline CDR1 and CDR2 sequences are SGHAT and FQNNGV. The CDR3 spans 18 residues. The V and J ends lost 5 bases and 6 bases respectively, with 26 bases between them. CDR3 amino acids: CASSQRGGGAGHFNEQFF. CDR3 nucleotides: TGTGCCAGCAGCCAAAGGGGGGGGGGCGCTGGGCATTTCAATGAGCAGTTCTTC.

This chain links TRBV6-1 with TRBJ2-7; D not certain. Germline V CDR1 and CDR2: MNHNS, SASEGT. V was shortened by 8 bases and J by 1 base, with 9 bases between the two germline ends. This CDR3 has 12 residues. The DNA for the CDR3 is TGTGCCAGCGGGCGTGGATCCTACGAGCAGTACTTC. Its translation is CASGRGSYEQYF.

The chain is built from TRBV7-2 and TRBJ1-3; 8 bases fit TRBD1. J was trimmed by 4 bases and V by 7 bases; bases with no gene match: 3. The CDR3 extends over 13 amino acids. Germline CDR1 and CDR2: SGHTA and FQGNSA. CDR3 in amino acids: CASTWTGGNTIYF. The CDR3 DNA reads TGTGCCAGCACTTGGACAGGGGGAAACACCATATATTTT. Complete variable domain (other parts from reference TRBV7-2 and TRBJ1-3): GAGVSQSPSNKVTEKGKDVELRCDPISGHTALYWYRQSLGQGLEFLIYFQGNSAPDKSGLPSDRFSAERTGGSVSTLTIQRTQQEDSAVYLCASTWTGGNTIYFGEGSWLTVV.

CDR3 DNA: TGTGCCAGTAGTATGACAGCGACTACTGGAAACACCATATATTTT. It codes for CASSMTATTGNTIYF. The rearrangement uses TRBV19 and TRBJ1-3, with D possibly matching TRBD1 (5 bases). V was pared by 3 bases and J by 2 bases, with 11 bases between. Germline V gene sequence: CDR1 LNHDA, CDR2 SQIVND (reference sequence). The CDR3 is 15 amino acids.

The table lists this clonotype with a few counts. The chain links TRBV27 to TRBJ1-3; D unresolved. Trimming took 0 bases from V and 2 from J, leaving 8 bases between them. CDR3 size: 15 residues. From germline, CDR1 is MNHEY and CDR2 SMNVEV (reference sequence). In DNA form, the CDR3 reads TGTGCCAGCAGTTTATCGGGGTGGGCTGGAAACACCATATATTTT. Translation gives CASSLSGWAGNTIYF.

The rearrangement joins TRBV11-3 to TRBJ2-5; 7 bases are shared with TRBD1. With 5 bases clipped from V and 5 bases from J, the junction kept 8 bases outside the gene matches. The CDR3 is 14 amino acids. Per germline, CDR1 SGHNT and CDR2 YENEEA. The CDR3 DNA follows: TGTGCCAGCAGCCCGGACAGGTATTCGGAGACCCAGTACTTC. It yields the protein CASSPDRYSETQYF.

The CDR3 nucleotides are TGTGCCAGCAGCGGCGGGATCCAAGAGACCCAGTACTTC. This sequence encodes CASSGGIQETQYF. The rearrangement joins TRBV11-2 to TRBJ2-5; D is perhaps TRBD2 (6 bases). This CDR3 contains 13 residues. Deletions cut 5 bases from V and 1 base from J, with 8 bases between. CDR1 and CDR2 (germline): SGHAT, FQNNGV.

This sequence joins TRBV20-1 and TRBJ1-3; D unclear. This CDR3 region has 13 residues. Germline values: CDR1 DFQATT, CDR2 SNEGSKA (reference sequence). V was cut by 1 base and J by 2 bases, with 6 bases left in between. CDR3 loop: CSARGRTGNTIYF. In DNA form, the CDR3 reads TGCAGTGCTAGAGGGCGGACTGGAAACACCATATATTTT.

This clonotype came up a few times. The rearrangement joins TRBV7-9 to TRBJ2-7; possibly TRBD1 for D (5 bases). Looked up from germline, CDR1 is SEHNR and CDR2 is FQNEAQ (reference sequence). Trimming pared 5 bases from V and 4 bases from J, leaving 15 bases between. This CDR3 has 14 residues. The chain's CDR3 is CASSPAGAVYEQYF. The CDR3 DNA follows: TGTGCCAGCAGCCCGGCTGGGGCGGTTTACGAGCAGTACTTC.

The J gene is TRBJ1-6, the V gene TRBV12-3 or TRBV12-4; no reliable D call. Trimming left V 0 bases short and J 7 bases short, with 10 bases between. This CDR3 is 15 amino acids long. Here the CDR3 DNA reads TGTGCCAGCAGTTTAGCCGGGGAGGGAAATTCACCCCTCCACTTT. This encodes CASSLAGEGNSPLHF.

The genes are TRBV11-1 and TRBJ2-5; weak D call: TRBD2 (7 bases). V gave up 0 bases and J gave up 1 base, with 12 bases separating them. Germline CDR1 reads SGHAT; CDR2 reads FQDESV (reference sequence). The CDR3 is 16 amino acids. CDR3 in amino acids: CASSLARGGSQETQYF. CDR3 in DNA: TGTGCCAGCAGCTTAGCGAGGGGGGGATCCCAAGAGACCCAGTACTTC.